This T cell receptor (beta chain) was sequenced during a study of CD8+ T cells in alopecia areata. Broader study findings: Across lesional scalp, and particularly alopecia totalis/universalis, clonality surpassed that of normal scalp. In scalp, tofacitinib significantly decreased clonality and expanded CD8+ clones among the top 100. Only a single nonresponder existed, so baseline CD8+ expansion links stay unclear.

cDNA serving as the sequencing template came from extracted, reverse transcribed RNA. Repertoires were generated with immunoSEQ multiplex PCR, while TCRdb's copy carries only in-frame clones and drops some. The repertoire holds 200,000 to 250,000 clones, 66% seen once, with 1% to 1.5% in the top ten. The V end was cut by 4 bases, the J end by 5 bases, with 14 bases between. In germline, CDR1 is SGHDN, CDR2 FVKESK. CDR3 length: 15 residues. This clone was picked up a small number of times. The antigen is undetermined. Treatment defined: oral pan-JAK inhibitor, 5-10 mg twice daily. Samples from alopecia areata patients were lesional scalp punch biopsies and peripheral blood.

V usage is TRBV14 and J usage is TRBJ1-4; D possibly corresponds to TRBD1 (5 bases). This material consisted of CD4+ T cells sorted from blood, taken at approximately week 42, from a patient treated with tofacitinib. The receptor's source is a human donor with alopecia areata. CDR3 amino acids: CASSPPGSLNEKLFF. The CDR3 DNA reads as TGTGCCAGCAGCCCGCCAGGGAGCCTCAATGAAAAACTGTTTTTT.